This paragraph covers one T cell receptor beta chain sequence. Antigen specificity is unknown. This may come from a read error, since a much larger clone is one base off. Alpha and beta constant region primers primed reverse transcription for blood and skin samples. Four PCR rounds used nested alpha and beta constant region primers plus the SP2 primer. Each CDR3 protein gets one entry after TCRdb re-called the 5' RACE reads with MiXCR. The data hold about 22,000 distinct CDR3 sequences, with 4% to 4.5% observed a single time. The data were obtained in a study of naive and memory T cell subsets. Whole-blood samples were around 2.3 ml of peripheral blood from healthy adult volunteers. The library had UMIs added by 3' ligation of an oligonucleotide to TCR cDNA. Cells were not sorted; total RNA input targeted roughly 1 to 1000 ng. Germline CDR1 MNHEY, CDR2 SMNVEV (reference sequence). CDR3 length: 14 amino acids.

Study-wide findings and caveats: This RNA-based method may be sensitive to activation-related transcript changes.

This receptor was obtained from a male donor in good health. This rearrangement joins TRBV27 to TRBJ2-2; D assignment may be TRBD1 or TRBD2 (5 bases each). The CDR3, as DNA: TGTGCCAGCAGTTTGATTCCAGGGACCGGGGATCTGTTTTTT. Translation gives CASSLIPGTGDLFF.